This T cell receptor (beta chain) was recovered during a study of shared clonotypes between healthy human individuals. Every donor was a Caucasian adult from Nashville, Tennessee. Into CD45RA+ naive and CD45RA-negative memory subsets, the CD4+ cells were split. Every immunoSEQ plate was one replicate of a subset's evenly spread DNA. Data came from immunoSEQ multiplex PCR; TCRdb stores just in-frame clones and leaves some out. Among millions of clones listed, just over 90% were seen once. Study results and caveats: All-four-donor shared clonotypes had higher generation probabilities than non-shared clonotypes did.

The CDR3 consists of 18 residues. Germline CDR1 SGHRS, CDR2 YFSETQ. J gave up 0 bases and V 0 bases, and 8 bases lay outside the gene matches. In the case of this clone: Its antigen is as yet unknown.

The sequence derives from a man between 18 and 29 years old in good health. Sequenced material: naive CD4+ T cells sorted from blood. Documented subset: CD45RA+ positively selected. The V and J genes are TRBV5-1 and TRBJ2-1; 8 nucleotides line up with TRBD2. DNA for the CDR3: TGCGCCAGCAGCTTGGTCCCAAATAGCGGGAACTCCTACAATGAGCAGTTCTTC. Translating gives CASSLVPNSGNSYNEQFF.